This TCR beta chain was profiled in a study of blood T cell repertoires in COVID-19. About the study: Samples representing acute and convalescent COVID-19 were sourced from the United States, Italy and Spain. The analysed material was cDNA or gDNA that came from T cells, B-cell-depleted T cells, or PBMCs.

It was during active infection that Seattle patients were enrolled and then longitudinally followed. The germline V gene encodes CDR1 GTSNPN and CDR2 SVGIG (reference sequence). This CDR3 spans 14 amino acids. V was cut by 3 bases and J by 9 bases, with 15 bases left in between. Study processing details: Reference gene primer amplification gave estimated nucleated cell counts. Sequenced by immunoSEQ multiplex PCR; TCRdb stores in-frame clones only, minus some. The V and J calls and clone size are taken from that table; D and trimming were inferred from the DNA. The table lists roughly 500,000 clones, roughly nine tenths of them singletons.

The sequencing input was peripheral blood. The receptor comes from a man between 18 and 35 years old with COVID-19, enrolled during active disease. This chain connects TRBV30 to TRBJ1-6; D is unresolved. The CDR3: CAWSRGGRASPLHF. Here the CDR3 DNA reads TGTGCCTGGAGCCGCGGAGGGCGCGCTTCACCCCTCCACTTT. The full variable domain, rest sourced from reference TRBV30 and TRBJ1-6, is SQTIHQWPATLVQPVGSPLSLECTVEGTSNPNLYWYRQAAGRGLQLLFYSVGIGQISSEVPQNLSASRPQDRQFILSSKKLLLSDSGFYLCAWSRGGRASPLHFGNGTRLTVT.